Listed below are T cell receptor beta chains from one sample, sequenced in a study of T cells in Graves' hyperthyroidism and ophthalmopathy. TCRdb called the multiplex PCR reads again in MiXCR, with one record for every CDR3 protein. Here the sample spans roughly 570,000 distinct CDR3 sequences, roughly 14% being singletons. The sample consisted of blood. The receptor source for this set is a woman in her twenties or thirties with Graves' hyperthyroidism. Each CDR3 is given with its conserved first and last residue. A D gene is named only where the DNA matches it firmly. Clone sizes are given selectively: once, few, many, or a class where the clone is expanded.

>TRBJ2-3|TRBV18|NA|TRBD2
TGTGCCAGCTCACCACCGGGGACTAGCGGGATTACAGATACGCAGTATTTT
CASSPPGTSGITDTQYF
>TRBJ1-5|TRBV27|many|NA
TGTGCCAGCAATCTTCAGCCCCAGCATTTT
CASNLQPQHF
>TRBJ2-1|TRBV7-3|NA|TRBD2
TGTGCCAGCAGCTTAATACGTAAGACCTTGGGGGGGAATGAGCAGTTCTTC
CASSLIRKTLGGNEQFF
>TRBJ1-2|TRBV29-1|few|TRBD1
TGCAGCGCCTGGACAGGGGGCAAGGGTAGCGACGGCTACACCTTC
CSAWTGGKGSDGYTF
>TRBJ1-4|TRBV5-6|NA|NA
TGTGCCAGCAGCTTGGTGGCAGATGAAAAACTGTTTTTT
CASSLVADEKLFF
>TRBJ2-1|TRBV30|many|TRBD2
TGTGCCGGGACTAGCGGGAGAAATGAGCAGTTCTTC
CAGTSGRNEQFF
>TRBJ2-5|TRBV7-9|few|NA
TGTGCCAGCAGCTTAGACGCAGGGGCCTACCAAGAGACCCAGTACTTC
CASSLDAGAYQETQYF
>TRBJ2-3|TRBV7-8|few|TRBD2
TGTGCCAGCAGCCGGGGCCTAGCGGGGGGCACAGATACGCAGTATTTT
CASSRGLAGGTDTQYF
>TRBJ2-3|TRBV12-3/TRBV12-4|many|NA
TGTGCCAGCAGTTTCTCTGCTGGCGGCACTAGCACAGATACGCAGTATTTT
CASSFSAGGTSTDTQYF
>TRBJ2-7|TRBV4-1|few|TRBD1
TGCGCCAGCAGCCAAATACCCGACAGGGGGCAATACGAGCAGTACTTC
CASSQIPDRGQYEQYF
>TRBJ2-1|TRBV4-1|few|TRBD1
TGCGCCAGCAGCCATGACAGGGAAGGGAACAATGAGCAGTTCTTC
CASSHDREGNNEQFF
>TRBJ2-1|TRBV12-3/TRBV12-4|NA|TRBD2
TGTGCCAGCAGAAACCAACTAGCGAGGAATGAGCAGTTCTTC
CASRNQLARNEQFF
>TRBJ2-3|TRBV6-2/TRBV6-3|NA|TRBD2
TGTGCCAGCAGTCGGGTCGACGGGACTAGCGGGAGAACAGATACGCAGTATTTT
CASSRVDGTSGRTDTQYF
>TRBJ2-7|TRBV7-9|many|NA
TGTGCCAGCAGCTTGGACACCCTCGCCTACGAGCAGTACTTC
CASSLDTLAYEQYF
>TRBJ2-4|TRBV5-1|many|TRBD2
TGCGCCAGCAGGACCACACCGGGACTAGCGGGAGCCGATCGCCAAAACATTCAGTACTTC
CASRTTPGLAGADRQNIQYF
>TRBJ1-1|TRBV20-1|many|NA
TGCAGTGTCAGGCGGCCTGGGAGGAACACTGAAGCTTTCTTT
CSVRRPGRNTEAFF
>TRBJ2-1|TRBV6-1|many|TRBD2
TGTGCCAGCACCGACCGGAGGGCTAGCGGGAGCCCCTACAATGAGCAGTTCTTC
CASTDRRASGSPYNEQFF
>TRBJ2-7|TRBV6-4|NA|NA
TGTGCCAGCAGTGAAAGTGGCGGCAGATACGAGCAGTACTTC
CASSESGGRYEQYF
>TRBJ2-1|TRBV27|many|NA
TGTGCCAGCAGTTTATCGGCCTTGGTCACCTACTCCTACAATGAGCAGTTCTTC
CASSLSALVTYSYNEQFF